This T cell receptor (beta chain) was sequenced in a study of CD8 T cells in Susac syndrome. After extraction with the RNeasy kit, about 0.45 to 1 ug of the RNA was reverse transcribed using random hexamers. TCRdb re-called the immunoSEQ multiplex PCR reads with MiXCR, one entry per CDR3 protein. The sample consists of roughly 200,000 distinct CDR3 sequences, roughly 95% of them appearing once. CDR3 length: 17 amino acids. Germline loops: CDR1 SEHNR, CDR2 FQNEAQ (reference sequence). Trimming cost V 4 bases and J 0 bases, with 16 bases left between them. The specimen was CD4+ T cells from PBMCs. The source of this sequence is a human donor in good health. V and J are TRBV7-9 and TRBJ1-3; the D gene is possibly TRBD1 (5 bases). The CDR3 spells CASSSLPGAGSGNTIYF. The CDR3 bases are TGTGCCAGCAGCTCCCTCCCCGGGGCAGGCTCTGGAAACACCATATATTTT. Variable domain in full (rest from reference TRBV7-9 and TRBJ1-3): DTGVSQNPRHKITKRGQNVTFRCDPISEHNRLYWYRQTLGQGPEFLTYFQNEAQLEKSRLLSDRFSAERPKGSFSTLEIQRTEQGDSAMYLCASSSLPGAGSGNTIYFGEGSWLTVV.